The text below deals with one T cell receptor (beta chain). This entry comes from a study of OX40 agonist ivuxolimab in advanced cancers. For the study at large: The dose of intravenous ivuxolimab that patients received every 2 weeks ranged from 0.01 to 10 mg/kg.

There are 16 residues in the CDR3. Germline-derived CDR1 and CDR2 are SNHLY and FYNNEI. Trimming removed 6 bases from V and 6 bases from J, with 22 bases in between. TCRdb keeps only in-frame clones here, not all; method: immunoSEQ multiplex PCR. The sample lists some 60,000 clones, about 85% occurring once. Sequenced material: CD4+ or CD8+ T cells sorted from blood, taken in a trial of the OX40 agonist ivuxolimab. The source of this sequence is an adult with an advanced solid tumor such as melanoma, head and neck, liver or kidney cancer. V gene TRBV2 combines with J gene TRBJ2-3; a possible D gene is TRBD2 (5 bases). CDR3 region: CASRERSGFSGDTQYF. The CDR3 DNA reads TGTGCCAGCAGGGAGCGCAGCGGATTCTCCGGGGATACGCAGTATTTT.